This TCR beta chain stems from a study of T cells after yellow fever vaccination. One entry per CDR3 protein, called by TCRdb with MiXCR from the 5' RACE reads. The top ten clones hold about 16% of a sample with around 500,000 distinct CDR3 sequences, around a fifth of them seen once. Germline CDR1 and CDR2: PRHDT and FYEKMQ (reference sequence). The CDR3 loop spans 12 amino acids. Trimming removed 7 bases from V and 7 bases from J, with 11 bases in between. This chain uses TRBV13 with TRBJ1-3; unclear D gene. This clonotype was obtained from a man between 18 and 35 years old who received the YFV17D yellow fever vaccine. Source: PBMCs, taken 20 to 25 days after the first yellow fever vaccination. CDR3 nucleotides: TGTGCCAGCAAGGTCGGGTGGAACACCATATATTTT. The encoded protein is CASKVGWNTIYF. The variable domain in full, with the rest retrieved from reference TRBV13 and TRBJ1-3, is AAGVIQSPRHLIKEKRETATLKCYPIPRHDTVYWYQQGPGQDPQFLISFYEKMQSDKGSIPDRFSAQQFSDYHSELNMSSLELGDSALYFCASKVGWNTIYFGEGSWLTVV.